This T cell receptor beta chain was identified during a study of molecular identifiers for immune sequencing clone quantification. Trimming cost V 4 bases and J 10 bases; bases outside gene matches: 12. CDR1 and CDR2 (germline): SEHNR, FQNEAQ (reference sequence). CDR3 length: 16 amino acids. A single record per CDR3 protein comes from TCRdb applying MiXCR to the PCR reads. The repertoire holds roughly 320,000 distinct CDR3 sequences, with about a quarter as singletons. RNA fractions of 10%, 30% or 50% and about 19,000 to 1,000,000 sorted cells were the source of naive CD8 libraries. This clonotype was counted only a few times.

The sequence was collected from a human donor in good health. Some libraries in this study had Jurkat cell RNA spiked in. Specimen: naive CD8+ T cells from blood, with Jurkat cell RNA spiked in. Subset denoted: FACS-sorted CD8+CD4-CCR7+CD45RA+ naive T cells. The chain couples TRBV7-9 to TRBJ2-1, with TRBD2 identical over 11 bases. CDR3 protein: CASSSDSGGAPREQFF. The CDR3 region has the DNA TGTGCCAGCAGCTCCGATAGCGGGGGGGCCCCCCGAGAGCAGTTCTTC.